The present T cell receptor beta chain was sequenced within a study of shared clonotypes between healthy human individuals. CDR3 length: 13 residues. CDR1 is MNHEY and CDR2 is SVGAGI in the germline V gene. V lost 9 bases and J 1 base, leaving 12 bases between the germline ends. Donation came from healthy HIV-negative adults that had no recent acute infections or vaccinations. Study-wide results and limits: It was only blood that was sampled, and tissue repertoires likely differ.

TCRdb keeps only in-frame clones here, not all; method: immunoSEQ multiplex PCR. This repertoire shows fewer than 650,000 clones, around 78% found once; its top ten account for roughly 13%. A remark on this clone: The antigen is not known.

This clonotype was obtained from a woman in her 40s in good health. Some clones in this sample may be carry-over from other donors' samples. Sequenced input: PBMCs. J is TRBJ1-1 and V is TRBV6-5; maybe TRBD1 (5 bases). The CDR3 region is CAREGQSNTEAFF. As DNA, the CDR3 is TGTGCCAGGGAGGGGCAGTCGAACACTGAAGCTTTCTTT.